This T cell receptor (beta chain) emerged from a study of shared clonotypes between healthy human individuals. At the level of the study: Every donor yielded three CD4 naive, three CD4 memory, two CD8 naive and one CD8 memory plate. Findings of the study overall: Deeper or shallower sequencing was expected to change how clonotypes are shared among donors.

Regarding this clone: Its antigen is not identified.

J lost 8 bases, V lost 4 bases, and 0 bases had no gene match. This CDR3 region has 12 residues. Germline V CDR1 and CDR2: ENHRY, SYGVKD. Genomic DNA from each subset was divided evenly over several immunoSEQ plates. Some clones are missing from TCRdb's copy, which holds only in-frame ones; the method was immunoSEQ multiplex PCR. The sample gives roughly 700,000 clones, 74% of which show up once; over 1.5% is in the top ten. There were no recent acute infections or vaccinations among the donors, who were healthy HIV-negative adults. The chain recombines TRBV10-3 with TRBJ2-1, with 9 positions matching TRBD2. The receptor comes from a woman aged 25 to 39 in good health. Sequencing used memory CD4+ T cells sorted from blood. Subset denoted: CD45RA-negative fraction. The chain's CDR3 is CAISGTSDEQFF. CDR3 nucleotide sequence: TGTGCCATCAGTGGGACTAGCGATGAGCAGTTCTTC.